The 16 T cell receptor beta chains given below trace back to one sample, sequenced in a study of vaccination and CD4 T cells after COVID-19. As to treatment: roughly 10-day PBMC culture with coronavirus spike peptide pools or control peptides (ViraFEST assay). These receptors are not linked to any known antigen. Cultured CD4+ T-cell DNA underwent Oncomine TCR Beta short-read sequencing. TCRdb passed the PCR reads through MiXCR, listing each CDR3 protein once. The sample has fewer than 15,000 distinct CDR3 sequences; around 40% are singletons. The source material was CD4+ T cells from blood, cultured in vitro. The receptors shown here come from a human donor who had recovered from COVID-19.

Within the sample, this clonotype is medium-sized. The chain combines TRBV6-2 or TRBV6-3 with TRBJ1-1; D is unclear. The length of the CDR3 is 16 residues. Between the trimmed V and J ends, which lost 0 bases and 1 base, there was a span of 12 bases. Germline CDR1 reads MNHEY; CDR2 reads SVGEGT. The CDR3 here is CASSYSYRTANTEAFF. CDR3 bases: TGTGCCAGCAGTTACTCGTACCGGACGGCGAACACTGAAGCTTTCTTT.

The chain links TRBV6-2 or TRBV6-3 to TRBJ2-2; maybe TRBD2 (6 bases). This CDR3 contains 15 residues. Germline CDR1 is MNHEY and CDR2 is SVGEGT. The V and J ends lost 6 bases and 6 bases respectively, with 17 bases between them. The CDR3 DNA sequence: TGTGCCAGCAGCCGGACTATCGGGGACTCCGGGGAGCTGTTTTTT. It yields the protein CASSRTIGDSGELFF.

This rearrangement joins TRBV30 to TRBJ2-1, with 10 bases aligning to TRBD1. The CDR3 is 14 residues long. CDR1 and CDR2 from the germline V gene are GTSNPN and SVGIG (reference sequence). J was trimmed by 10 bases and V by 5 bases; bases with no gene match: 11. CDR3 DNA sequence: TGTGCCTGGTTTCACCGGGACAGGGGACGGGAGCAGTTCTTC. It translates to CAWFHRDRGREQFF.

The gene calls are TRBV6-1 and TRBJ2-5, with 11 bases that match TRBD2. J lost 2 bases, V lost 2 bases, and 4 bases had no gene match. Germline CDR1 and CDR2: MNHNS and SASEGT. This CDR3 spans 16 amino acids. The CDR3 nucleotides read TGTGCCAGCAGTGAATATGGGACTAGCGGACAAGAGACCCAGTACTTC. This translates into CASSEYGTSGQETQYF.

This clonotype was detected only a few times. CDR3 amino acids: CASSVSSYEQYF. In DNA, the CDR3 is TGTGCCAGCAGTGTTAGCTCCTACGAGCAGTACTTC. The chain recombines TRBV6-1 with TRBJ2-7; D is unresolved. Germline CDR1 MNHNS, CDR2 SASEGT. V was shortened by 4 bases and J by 0 bases, with 4 bases between the two germline ends. The CDR3 has 12 amino acids.

The chain is built from TRBV5-1 and TRBJ2-5, with D tentatively TRBD1 (5 bases). CDR1 SGHRS and CDR2 YFSETQ come from the germline V gene. The CDR3 is made up of 15 amino acids. Trimming removed 0 bases at V and 8 bases at J, with 17 bases between. The CDR3 spells CASSLEKPGTGTQYF. The CDR3 DNA sequence: TGCGCCAGCAGCTTGGAGAAACCCGGTACAGGTACCCAGTACTTC.

This chain connects TRBV28 to TRBJ1-1; D unclear. Germline lookup yields CDR1 MDHEN and CDR2 SYDVKM. The CDR3 sequence is 12 residues long. V was shortened by 2 bases and J by 10 bases, with 11 bases between the two germline ends. The CDR3 loop reads CASSLRARGAFF. The DNA of the CDR3 is TGTGCCAGCAGTTTACGGGCGCGGGGAGCTTTCTTT. The whole variable domain, remainder taken from reference TRBV28 and TRBJ1-1, is DVKVTQSSRYLVKRTGEKVFLECVQDMDHENMFWYRQDPGLGLRLIYFSYDVKMKEKGDIPEGYSVSREKKERFSLILESASTNQTSMYLCASSLRARGAFFGQGTRLTVV.

V and J are TRBV6-2 or TRBV6-3 and TRBJ2-1, with D maybe TRBD1 (6 bases). Trimming shortened V by 0 bases and J by 8 bases, and 14 bases separated the two germline ends. The CDR3 is 15 amino acids. In germline, CDR1 is MNHEY, CDR2 SVGEGT. CDR3 sequence (DNA): TGTGCCAGCAGTTACTCGAGTCAGGGGCGCGATGAGCAGTTCTTC. It codes for CASSYSSQGRDEQFF.

In this sample, this clonotype turned up a few times. This sequence joins TRBV5-1 and TRBJ1-5; the D gene is possibly TRBD1 (5 bases). Trimming removed 5 bases from V and 7 bases from J, with 13 bases in between. Germline CDR1 is SGHRS and CDR2 is YFSETQ. The CDR3 has 13 amino acids. The CDR3 here is CASSEGIGQPQHF. Here the CDR3 DNA reads TGCGCCAGCAGTGAGGGGATCGGGCAGCCCCAGCATTTT.

The chain uses TRBV28 and TRBJ2-3, with 8 bases matching TRBD2. Per the germline V gene, CDR1 is MDHEN and CDR2 is SYDVKM. Trimming at V came to 10 bases and at J to 3 bases, leaving 12 bases not matched to a gene. The CDR3 spans 15 residues. The CDR3 sequence: CATTGGVIVTDTQYF. The CDR3 bases are TGTGCCACTACGGGAGGGGTTATAGTGACAGATACGCAGTATTTT.

This clonotype was seen a few times. The chain recombines TRBV7-2 with TRBJ2-7; D might be TRBD1 (5 bases). Trimming took 5 bases from V and 0 from J, leaving 14 bases between them. In germline, CDR1 is SGHTA, CDR2 FQGNSA. This CDR3 is 15 amino acids long. The CDR3 coding sequence is TGTGCCAGCAGCCCCCGGCAGGGCAGCTCCTACGAGCAGTACTTC. It translates to CASSPRQGSSYEQYF.

J is TRBJ1-2 and V is TRBV20-1; 9 nucleotides align to TRBD1. CDR3 length: 13 amino acids. With V trimmed by 5 bases and J by 8 bases, 9 bases remained unmatched. Germline V lookup: CDR1 DFQATT, CDR2 SNEGSKA (reference sequence). DNA for the CDR3: TGCAGTGCTGGGGACAGGGATGTGGGAGGCTACACCTTC. Its protein product is CSAGDRDVGGYTF.

The chain couples TRBV19 to TRBJ2-5, with a weak D call TRBD1 (6 bases). Germline values: CDR1 LNHDA, CDR2 SQIVND (reference sequence). The CDR3 runs to 13 residues. With 6 bases removed from V and 5 bases from J, the gap between germline ends came to 13 bases. The CDR3 DNA is TGTGCCAGTAGGTCAGGGGCGAGGGAGACCCAGTACTTC. It codes for CASRSGARETQYF. The entire variable domain, with the rest obtained from reference TRBV19 and TRBJ2-5, is as follows: DGGITQSPKYLFRKEGQNVTLSCEQNLNHDAMYWYRQDPGQGLRLIYYSQIVNDFQKGDIAEGYSVSREKKESFPLTVTSAQKNPTAFYLCASRSGARETQYFGPGTRLLVL.

V and J are TRBV30 and TRBJ1-2, with a possible D match to TRBD1 (6 bases). The CDR3 length is 13 residues. Trimming removed 4 bases at V and 4 bases at J, with 13 bases between. Germline V gives CDR1 GTSNPN, CDR2 SVGIG (reference sequence). This CDR3 is CAWKAGEVYGYTF. The CDR3 region has the DNA TGTGCCTGGAAGGCAGGGGAGGTCTATGGCTACACCTTC.

The chain's CDR3 is CAWSVLGETGSYEQYF. The DNA for the CDR3 is TGTGCCTGGAGTGTACTAGGGGAGACGGGCTCCTACGAGCAGTACTTC. The chain employs TRBV30 and TRBJ2-7; D is perhaps TRBD1 or TRBD2 (5 bases each). The CDR3 covers 16 residues. Germline CDR1 and CDR2: GTSNPN and SVGIG (reference sequence). Trimming took 0 bases from V and 0 from J, leaving 15 bases between them.

This chain joins TRBV19 and TRBJ2-3; possible D gene TRBD2, 5 bases. Germline CDR1 LNHDA, CDR2 SQIVND (reference sequence). The CDR3 spans 13 residues. Trimming removed 5 bases at V and 6 bases at J, with 12 bases between. CDR3 DNA: TGTGCCAGTAGTGAGGGAATCTTTGATACGCAGTATTTT. It yields the protein CASSEGIFDTQYF.